Shown below are 28 T cell receptor beta chains from a single sample sequenced in a study of resident and recirculating memory T cells in vitiligo. Profiling relied on immunoSEQ multiplex PCR, and the TCRdb table lists in-frame clones only, not all of them. This sample carries roughly 80,000 clones, about 91% of them seen once, and the ten largest clones take more than 4.5%. The sequencing input was blood. The receptors were gathered from a male donor with vitiligo.

The V call is TRBV19, the J call TRBJ1-4; tentatively, D is TRBD1 (5 bases). The CDR3 is 16 amino acids. Germline values: CDR1 LNHDA, CDR2 SQIVND (reference sequence). The ends were cut back, 0 bases at V and 7 bases at J, with 15 bases in the middle. The CDR3 region is CASSIDREGTGEKLFF. The CDR3 bases are TGTGCCAGTAGTATAGATCGGGAGGGGACGGGTGAAAAACTGTTTTTT.

The chain combines TRBV11-3 with TRBJ2-7; 8 nucleotides match TRBD1. The length of the CDR3 is 15 residues. Germline V gene data show CDR1 as SGHNT and CDR2 as YENEEA. After removal of 5 bases from V and 5 bases from J, the junction contained 11 bases not matched to a gene. CDR3 in amino acids: CASSPQGALPHEQYF. The CDR3 region has the DNA TGTGCCAGCAGCCCCCAGGGGGCCTTACCCCACGAGCAGTACTTC.

The V call is TRBV13, the J call TRBJ2-5; 8 nucleotides align to TRBD2. The CDR3 length is 16 residues. Germline assignment: CDR1 PRHDT and CDR2 FYEKMQ (reference sequence). The V segment lost 4 bases and the J segment 1 base; nucleotides outside the gene matches: 8. The CDR3 spells CASSSRGGRFQETQYF. Here the CDR3 DNA reads TGTGCCAGCAGCTCCCGGGGGGGGCGGTTCCAAGAGACCCAGTACTTC.

The V and J genes are TRBV19 and TRBJ1-2, with a tentative D call TRBD1 (5 bases). Per germline, CDR1 LNHDA and CDR2 SQIVND (reference sequence). V gave up 5 bases and J gave up 8 bases, with 18 bases separating them. CDR3 length: 14 residues. The CDR3 bases are TGTGCCAGTAGTGAGACGGGGGAGGTCTGGGGCTACACCTTC. It specifies CASSETGEVWGYTF. The full variable domain, with the rest looked up from reference TRBV19 and TRBJ1-2, is DGGITQSPKYLFRKEGQNVTLSCEQNLNHDAMYWYRQDPGQGLRLIYYSQIVNDFQKGDIAEGYSVSREKKESFPLTVTSAQKNPTAFYLCASSETGEVWGYTFGSGTRLTVV.

This clone has a handful of counts. This chain connects TRBV7-8 to TRBJ2-1; 8 bases align to TRBD2. The germline V gene encodes CDR1 SGHVS and CDR2 FQNEAQ. Trimming cost V 2 bases and J 2 bases; bases outside gene matches: 2. The CDR3 is 15 residues long. The CDR3: CASSLNSGAYNEQFF. For the CDR3, the DNA is TGTGCCAGCAGCTTAAATAGCGGGGCCTACAATGAGCAGTTCTTC.

CDR3 DNA sequence: TGTGCCAGCAGCTTAGAGGCGGGAAATGTTCTGTACTTC. Encoded protein: CASSLEAGNVLYF. The gene calls are TRBV7-8 and TRBJ2-7; weak D call: TRBD2 (6 bases). Germline V lookup: CDR1 SGHVS, CDR2 FQNEAQ. The V end lost 1 base, the J end lost 12 bases, and 16 bases lay between the germline ends. This CDR3 contains 13 residues.

This chain uses TRBV18 with TRBJ2-7, with a tentative D call TRBD2 (6 bases). The V and J ends lost 3 bases and 0 bases respectively, with 18 bases between them. Germline loops: CDR1 KGHSH, CDR2 LQKENI. CDR3 size: 17 residues. DNA for the CDR3: TGTGCCAGCTCACCCCCCCCGGAGGGCGATTACTCCTACGAGCAGTACTTC. Its translation is CASSPPPEGDYSYEQYF.

The gene calls are TRBV9 and TRBJ2-2, with 8 bases matching TRBD2. Germline assignment: CDR1 SGDLS and CDR2 YYNGEE. The trim removed 0 bases at V and 5 bases at J, leaving 9 bases unmatched. This CDR3 has 17 amino acids. CDR3 sequence (DNA): TGTGCCAGCAGCGTAGGGAGTGCGGGAGGAGGGACCGGGGAGCTGTTTTTT. This encodes CASSVGSAGGGTGELFF.

The J gene is TRBJ1-3, the V gene TRBV5-4; TRBD1 matches at 8 bases. Trimming at V came to 4 bases and at J to 4 bases, leaving 4 bases not matched to a gene. Germline lookup yields CDR1 SGHNT and CDR2 YYREEE (reference sequence). The length of the CDR3 is 14 residues. The DNA of the CDR3 is TGTGCCAGCAGCCCAGGGGGCGACGGAAACACCATATATTTT. Translating gives CASSPGGDGNTIYF.

The V gene is TRBV27, the J gene TRBJ1-5; D unresolved. Germline CDR1 is MNHEY and CDR2 is SMNVEV (reference sequence). Trimming shortened V by 3 bases and J by 0 bases, and 9 bases separated the two germline ends. The length of the CDR3 is 15 residues. The CDR3 loop is CASSFQRFSNQPQHF. Written as DNA, the CDR3 is TGTGCCAGCAGTTTCCAGCGATTTAGCAATCAGCCCCAGCATTTT.

The chain has TRBV2 and TRBJ2-7; TRBD2 matches 7 bases. The CDR3 sequence is 16 residues long. The germline V gene has CDR1 SNHLY and CDR2 FYNNEI. Germline trimming cut 4 bases from V and 1 base from J; bases unmatched to any gene: 10. CDR3 DNA sequence: TGTGCCAGCAGTGGGGGGGGGAGAATTGTATCCTACGAGCAGTACTTC. This sequence encodes CASSGGGRIVSYEQYF.

The chain employs TRBV5-5 and TRBJ1-5; D might be TRBD1 (5 bases). The length of the CDR3 is 13 residues. Germline V gene sequence: CDR1 SGHKS, CDR2 YYEKEE (reference sequence). V was clipped by 4 bases and J by 6 bases, with 11 bases between them. The CDR3 sequence is CASSLTTAQPQHF. In DNA form, the CDR3 reads TGTGCCAGCAGCCTGACGACAGCTCAGCCCCAGCATTTT.

This rearrangement joins TRBV19 to TRBJ2-2, with D unclear. The CDR3 has 14 residues. V lost 9 bases, J lost 5 bases, and 16 bases lay in between. Germline V lookup: CDR1 LNHDA, CDR2 SQIVND (reference sequence). CDR3 residues: CASTSRFSTGELFF. The CDR3 DNA follows: TGTGCCAGCACCTCGCGCTTCTCAACCGGGGAGCTGTTTTTT.

The genes are TRBV6-4 and TRBJ2-1; D perhaps matches TRBD2 (5 bases). The CDR3 has 14 amino acids. Germline lookup yields CDR1 MRHNA and CDR2 SNTAGT. Trimming pared 1 base from V and 5 bases from J, leaving 9 bases between. The CDR3 loop reads CASSDFGEDNEQFF. CDR3 DNA: TGTGCCAGCAGTGACTTCGGGGAAGACAATGAGCAGTTCTTC.

The chain uses TRBV6-1 and TRBJ2-3; 12 bases agree with TRBD2. The CDR3 spans 16 residues. The germline CDR1 and CDR2 sequences are MNHNS and SASEGT. The ends lost 4 bases at V and 5 bases at J; junction bases unmatched: 7. CDR3 protein: CASSARLAGDEDTQYF. CDR3 DNA sequence: TGTGCCAGCAGTGCCCGACTAGCGGGAGATGAAGATACGCAGTATTTT.

The V gene is TRBV7-9, the J gene TRBJ2-3; 10 bases fit TRBD2. Germline assignment: CDR1 SEHNR and CDR2 FQNEAQ (reference sequence). The CDR3 totals 17 residues. V shed 5 bases, J shed 0 bases, and the junction held 8 bases outside the gene matches. The CDR3 here is CASSPTSGPVSTDTQYF. CDR3 nucleotide sequence: TGTGCCAGCAGCCCGACTAGCGGGCCGGTGAGCACAGATACGCAGTATTTT. The whole variable domain, remainder taken from reference TRBV7-9 and TRBJ2-3, is DTGVSQNPRHKITKRGQNVTFRCDPISEHNRLYWYRQTLGQGPEFLTYFQNEAQLEKSRLLSDRFSAERPKGSFSTLEIQRTEQGDSAMYLCASSPTSGPVSTDTQYFGPGTRLTVL.

This CDR3 is CSARTGDRVGTGELFF. The CDR3, as DNA: TGCAGCGCACGCACCGGGGACAGGGTAGGAACCGGGGAGCTGTTTTTT. V gene TRBV29-1 combines with J gene TRBJ2-2, with 9 bases matching TRBD1. Germline V gives CDR1 SQVTM, CDR2 ANQGSEA. V lost 7 bases and J lost 5; bases outside the gene matches: 14. The CDR3 spans 16 residues.

The rearrangement links TRBV27 to TRBJ2-5; D possibly corresponds to TRBD1 (5 bases). The V end lost 5 bases, the J end lost 5 bases, and 9 bases lay between the germline ends. This CDR3 has 12 amino acids. Per germline, CDR1 MNHEY and CDR2 SMNVEV (reference sequence). For the CDR3, the DNA is TGTGCCAGCAGTGCCAGGGCCGAGACCCAGTACTTC. Residues: CASSARAETQYF.

The rearrangement uses TRBV5-1 and TRBJ2-2; the match to TRBD2 covers 10 bases. V lost 0 bases and J lost 4; bases outside the gene matches: 3. Germline CDR1 SGHRS, CDR2 YFSETQ. The CDR3 length is 16 residues. CDR3 in amino acids: CASSLASGRATGELFF. CDR3 nucleotide sequence: TGCGCCAGCAGCTTGGCCAGCGGGAGGGCCACCGGGGAGCTGTTTTTT.

V is TRBV7-8 and J is TRBJ2-1; 13 nucleotides agree with TRBD2. The CDR3 spans 13 residues. The V gene's germline CDR1 is SGHVS and CDR2 FQNEAQ. The J segment lost 11 bases and the V segment lost 5 bases, leaving 3 bases of the junction unmatched. The CDR3 DNA reads as TGTGCCAGCAGCCCGGGACTAGCGGGAAAGCAGTTCTTC. Protein product: CASSPGLAGKQFF. Drawing the rest from reference TRBV7-8 and TRBJ2-1, the complete variable domain is GAGVSQSPRYKVAKRGQDVALRCDPISGHVSLFWYQQALGQGPEFLTYFQNEAQLDKSGLPSDRFFAERPEGSVSTLKIQRTQQEDSAVYLCASSPGLAGKQFFGPGTRLTVL.

The genes are TRBV9 and TRBJ2-1; D is unclear. V was shortened by 0 bases and J by 6 bases, with 10 bases between the two germline ends. Germline V gives CDR1 SGDLS, CDR2 YYNGEE. The CDR3 has 14 residues. The CDR3 nucleotides read TGTGCCAGCAGCGTAGGAATAGTCTCCAATGAGCAGTTCTTC. It encodes CASSVGIVSNEQFF. The full variable domain, completed using reference TRBV9 and TRBJ2-1, is DSGVTQTPKHLITATGQRVTLRCSPRSGDLSVYWYQQSLDQGLQFLIQYYNGEERAKGNILERFSAQQFPDLHSELNLSSLELGDSALYFCASSVGIVSNEQFFGPGTRLTVL.

The chain employs TRBV4-2 and TRBJ2-3; 10 bases align to TRBD2. V was pared by 4 bases and J by 0 bases, with 7 bases of the junction left unmatched. The CDR3 has 17 amino acids. In germline, CDR1 is LGHNA, CDR2 YNFKEQ. The DNA for the CDR3 is TGTGCCAGCAGCCTTGGGACTAGCGCCCGAAGCACAGATACGCAGTATTTT. Translation: CASSLGTSARSTDTQYF.

In this sample, this clone turned up once. V and J are TRBV5-1 and TRBJ2-2; D unclear. The V end lost 2 bases, the J end lost 3 bases, and 5 bases lay between the germline ends. CDR3 size: 13 residues. The germline V gene has CDR1 SGHRS and CDR2 YFSETQ. The CDR3 region is CASSFEDTGELFF. CDR3 bases: TGCGCCAGCAGCTTTGAGGACACCGGGGAGCTGTTTTTT.

This chain connects TRBV5-1 to TRBJ2-2, with D perhaps TRBD1 (6 bases). The germline V gene encodes CDR1 SGHRS and CDR2 YFSETQ. The CDR3 length is 15 residues. Trimming stripped 0 bases from V and 1 base from J, with 7 bases between. This CDR3 is CASSLGDKNTGELFF. As DNA, the CDR3 is TGCGCCAGCAGCTTGGGGGACAAGAACACCGGGGAGCTGTTTTTT.

The V gene is TRBV19, the J gene TRBJ1-5, with D possibly being TRBD1 (6 bases). In germline, CDR1 is LNHDA, CDR2 SQIVND (reference sequence). The V end lost 10 bases, the J end lost 4 bases, and 17 bases lay between the germline ends. The CDR3 has 14 amino acids. The CDR3 here is CATRRTALNQPQHF. As DNA, the CDR3 is TGTGCCACAAGACGGACAGCGCTAAATCAGCCCCAGCATTTT.

The J gene is TRBJ2-7, the V gene TRBV7-8; 8 nucleotides line up with TRBD2. Germline CDR1 and CDR2: SGHVS and FQNEAQ. Trimming cost V 4 bases and J 3 bases; bases outside gene matches: 8. This CDR3 spans 15 amino acids. This CDR3 reads CASSSRGSGNYEQYF. CDR3 bases: TGTGCCAGCAGCTCCCGGGGTAGCGGGAACTACGAGCAGTACTTC.

This clone is medium-sized. Here the CDR3 reads CASSLVFGSSYNEQFF. The CDR3 DNA follows: TGTGCCAGCAGCTTAGTCTTCGGGAGCTCCTACAATGAGCAGTTCTTC. This rearrangement joins TRBV11-2 to TRBJ2-1; perhaps TRBD2 as D (6 bases). Germline CDR1 reads SGHAT; CDR2 reads FQNNGV. The CDR3 length is 16 residues. With 1 base removed from V and 0 bases from J, the gap between germline ends came to 10 bases. The complete variable domain, with remaining parts taken from reference TRBV11-2 and TRBJ2-1, reads EAGVAQSPRYKIIEKRQSVAFWCNPISGHATLYWYQQILGQGPKLLIQFQNNGVVDDSQLPKDRFSAERLKGVDSTLKIQPAKLEDSAVYLCASSLVFGSSYNEQFFGPGTRLTVL.

This clone was detected only once. This chain uses TRBV30 with TRBJ1-5; 9 nucleotides agree with TRBD1. Trimming at V came to 4 bases and at J to 1 base, leaving 8 bases not matched to a gene. CDR1 and CDR2 (germline): GTSNPN, SVGIG (reference sequence). The CDR3 has 16 amino acids. As DNA, the CDR3 is TGTGCCTGGAACTTGGCCGGGACAGGGAGCAATCAGCCCCAGCATTTT. Translation gives CAWNLAGTGSNQPQHF.